This TCR beta chain comes out of a study of response to subunit inactivated influenza vaccine. TCRdb re-analysed the RT-PCR reads in MiXCR, keeping a single row per CDR3 protein. The sample holds under 950,000 distinct CDR3 sequences, around 21% seen once. Germline V CDR1 and CDR2: ENHRY, SYGVKD. V shed 4 bases and J shed 3 bases, with 16 bases lying between them. There are 15 residues in the CDR3. The sequences come from PBMCs from blood, collected more than 4 days after vaccination. The sequence was collected from a man aged 45-65 years who received an inactivated influenza vaccine. V and J are TRBV10-3 and TRBJ2-7; a weak D match, TRBD1 (6 bases). The CDR3 protein is CAISGQASSNYEQYF. In nucleotides, the CDR3 is TGTGCCATCAGTGGACAGGCCTCGAGCAACTACGAGCAGTACTTC.